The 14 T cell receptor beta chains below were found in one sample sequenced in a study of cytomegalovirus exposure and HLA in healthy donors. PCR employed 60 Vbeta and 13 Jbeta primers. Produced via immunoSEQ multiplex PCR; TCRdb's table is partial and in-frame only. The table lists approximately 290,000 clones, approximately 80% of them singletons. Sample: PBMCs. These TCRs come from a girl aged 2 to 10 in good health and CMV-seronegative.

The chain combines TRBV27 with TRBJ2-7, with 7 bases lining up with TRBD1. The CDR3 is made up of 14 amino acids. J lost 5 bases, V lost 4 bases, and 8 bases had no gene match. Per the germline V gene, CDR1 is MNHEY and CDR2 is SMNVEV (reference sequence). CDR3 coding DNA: TGTGCCAGCAGTTCCCGGGACAGTCACAACGAGCAGTACTTC. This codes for CASSSRDSHNEQYF.

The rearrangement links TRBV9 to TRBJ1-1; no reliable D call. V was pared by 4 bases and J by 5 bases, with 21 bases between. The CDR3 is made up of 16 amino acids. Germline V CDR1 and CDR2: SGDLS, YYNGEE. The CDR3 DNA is TGTGCCAGCAGCCTGGGCCCAACTCTGCGCGGGACTGAAGCTTTCTTT. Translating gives CASSLGPTLRGTEAFF.

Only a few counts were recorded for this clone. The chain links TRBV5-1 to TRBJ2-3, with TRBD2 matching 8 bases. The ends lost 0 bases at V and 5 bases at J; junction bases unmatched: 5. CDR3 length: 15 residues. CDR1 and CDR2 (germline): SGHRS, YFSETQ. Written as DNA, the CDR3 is TGCGCCAGCAGCTTGGACGGGAGGGCCATAGATACGCAGTATTTT. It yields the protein CASSLDGRAIDTQYF.

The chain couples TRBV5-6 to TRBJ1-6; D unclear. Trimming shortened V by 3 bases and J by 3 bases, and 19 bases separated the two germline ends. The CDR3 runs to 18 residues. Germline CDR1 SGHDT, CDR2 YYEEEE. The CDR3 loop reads CASSSAPRLGLYNSPLHF. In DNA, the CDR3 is TGTGCCAGCAGCTCGGCACCACGACTAGGCCTCTATAATTCACCCCTCCACTTT.

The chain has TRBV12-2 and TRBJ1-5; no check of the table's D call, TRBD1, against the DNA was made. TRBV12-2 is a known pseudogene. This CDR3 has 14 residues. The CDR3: CASRLAFRGQPQHF. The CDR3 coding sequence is TGTGCAAGTCGCTTAGCTTTCAGGGGTCAGCCCCAGCATTTT.

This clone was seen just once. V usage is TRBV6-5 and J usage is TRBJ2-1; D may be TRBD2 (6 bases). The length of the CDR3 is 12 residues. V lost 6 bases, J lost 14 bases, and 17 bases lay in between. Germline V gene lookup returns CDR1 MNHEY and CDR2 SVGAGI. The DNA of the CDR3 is TGTGCCAGCAGAGCCATCTCTGAGCGGGAGTTCTTC. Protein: CASRAISEREFF.

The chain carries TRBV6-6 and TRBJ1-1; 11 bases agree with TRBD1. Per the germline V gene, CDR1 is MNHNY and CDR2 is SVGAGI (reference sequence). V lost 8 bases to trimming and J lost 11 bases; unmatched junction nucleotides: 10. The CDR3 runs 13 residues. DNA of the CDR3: TGTGCCAGCCACTGGGACAGGGGGAGGGAGGCTTTCTTT. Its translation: CASHWDRGREAFF.

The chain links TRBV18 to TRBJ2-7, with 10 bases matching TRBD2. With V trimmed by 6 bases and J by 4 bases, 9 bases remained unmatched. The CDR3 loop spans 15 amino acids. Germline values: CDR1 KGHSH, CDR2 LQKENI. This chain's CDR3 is CASSLLAGDSYEQYF. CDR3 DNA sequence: TGTGCCAGCTCGCTCCTAGCGGGAGACTCGTACGAGCAGTACTTC.

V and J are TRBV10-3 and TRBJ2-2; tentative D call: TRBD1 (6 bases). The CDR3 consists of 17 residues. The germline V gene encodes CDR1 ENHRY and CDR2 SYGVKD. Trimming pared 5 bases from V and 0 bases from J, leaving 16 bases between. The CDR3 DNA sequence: TGTGCCATCAGTATGGACAGCACGCGCCCGAACACCGGGGAGCTGTTTTTT. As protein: CAISMDSTRPNTGELFF.

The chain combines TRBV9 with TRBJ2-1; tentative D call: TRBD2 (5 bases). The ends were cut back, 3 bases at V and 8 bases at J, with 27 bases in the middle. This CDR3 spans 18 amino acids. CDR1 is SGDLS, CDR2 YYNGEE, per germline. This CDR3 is CASSAGLEGSEVYDEQFF. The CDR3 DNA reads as TGTGCCAGCAGCGCCGGACTTGAGGGCTCGGAGGTATACGATGAGCAGTTCTTC.

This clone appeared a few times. The CDR3 spells CATRRTRDSDYEQYF. CDR3 DNA: TGTGCCACCCGTCGTACGCGGGACAGTGACTACGAGCAGTACTTC. This chain connects TRBV6-1 to TRBJ2-7; D is perhaps TRBD1 (7 bases). Germline V gene lookup returns CDR1 MNHNS and CDR2 SASEGT. CDR3 size: 15 residues. V was shortened by 10 bases and J by 3 bases, with 22 bases between the two germline ends.

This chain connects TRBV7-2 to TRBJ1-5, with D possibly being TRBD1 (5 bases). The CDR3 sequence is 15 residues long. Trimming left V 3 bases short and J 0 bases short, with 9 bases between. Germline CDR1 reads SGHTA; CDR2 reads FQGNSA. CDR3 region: CASSLGGYSNQPQHF. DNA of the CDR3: TGTGCCAGCAGCTTGGGGGGGTATAGCAATCAGCCCCAGCATTTT.

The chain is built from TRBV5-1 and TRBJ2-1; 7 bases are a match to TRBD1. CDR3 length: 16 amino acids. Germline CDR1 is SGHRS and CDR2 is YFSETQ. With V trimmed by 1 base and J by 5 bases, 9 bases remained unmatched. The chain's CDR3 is CASSLTGALKDNEQFF. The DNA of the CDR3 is TGCGCCAGCAGCTTGACAGGGGCCCTGAAGGACAATGAGCAGTTCTTC.

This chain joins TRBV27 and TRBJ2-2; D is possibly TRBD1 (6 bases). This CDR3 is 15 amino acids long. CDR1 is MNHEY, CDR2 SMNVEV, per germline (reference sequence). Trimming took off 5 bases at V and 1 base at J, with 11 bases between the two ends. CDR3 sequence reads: CASSQSGQNTGELFF. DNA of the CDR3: TGTGCCAGCAGTCAATCGGGACAGAACACCGGGGAGCTGTTTTTT.